The next 29 T cell receptor beta chains were all read from a single sample in a study of T cells after yellow fever vaccination. One entry per CDR3 protein results from TCRdb running MiXCR on the 5' RACE reads. The table records 500,000 to 650,000 distinct CDR3 sequences, roughly 12% of them present only once. Sequencing was performed on PBMCs, taken on the day of the yellow fever booster vaccination. The receptors here all came from a man in his thirties or forties who received the YFV17D yellow fever vaccine.

There are a few counts of this clonotype. V gene TRBV5-1 combines with J gene TRBJ2-6; the D gene is possibly TRBD2 (6 bases). Deletions cut 2 bases from V and 4 bases from J, with 10 bases between. This CDR3 has 15 residues. Germline V gene sequence: CDR1 SGHRS, CDR2 YFSETQ. CDR3 region: CASSFGTSGANVLTF. In nucleotides, the CDR3 is TGCGCCAGCAGCTTCGGGACTTCAGGGGCCAACGTCCTGACTTTC.

This clonotype was observed a few times. The chain links TRBV6-2 or TRBV6-3 to TRBJ2-1; D gene ambiguous. The germline V and J ends were trimmed by 6 bases and 15 bases, with 21 bases remaining between them. The germline gives CDR1 MNHEY, CDR2 SVGEGT. The CDR3 extends over 13 amino acids. The CDR3 loop is CASRPTQEGMWFF. The CDR3, as DNA: TGTGCCAGCAGACCCACCCAGGAAGGTATGTGGTTCTTC.

This clonotype has more than one count but fewer than ten. The V gene is TRBV12-3 or TRBV12-4, the J gene TRBJ1-6; D might be TRBD1 (5 bases). The V end lost 3 bases, the J end lost 7 bases, and 7 bases lay between the germline ends. This CDR3 is 13 amino acids long. The CDR3 here is CASSLTDNSPLHF. For the CDR3, the DNA is TGTGCCAGCAGTTTGACAGACAATTCACCCCTCCACTTT.

V and J are TRBV18 and TRBJ1-1; perhaps TRBD1 as D (6 bases). Germline V gene lookup returns CDR1 KGHSH and CDR2 LQKENI. The CDR3 has 13 residues. The ends were cut back, 5 bases at V and 6 bases at J, with 13 bases in the middle. The CDR3 reads CASSTNRAAEAFF. CDR3 nucleotides: TGTGCCAGCTCAACAAACAGGGCCGCTGAAGCTTTCTTT.

The gene calls are TRBV7-2 and TRBJ2-1; perhaps TRBD1 as D (6 bases). CDR1 and CDR2 from the germline V gene are SGHTA and FQGNSA. Deletions cut 1 base from V and 6 bases from J, with 19 bases between. The CDR3 is made up of 17 amino acids. The CDR3 region is CASSLVIAAGVPNEQFF. The CDR3 bases are TGTGCCAGCAGCTTAGTAATTGCGGCAGGGGTGCCCAATGAGCAGTTCTTC. Full variable domain (rest looked up from reference TRBV7-2 and TRBJ2-1): GAGVSQSPSNKVTEKGKDVELRCDPISGHTALYWYRQSLGQGLEFLIYFQGNSAPDKSGLPSDRFSAERTGGSVSTLTIQRTQQEDSAVYLCASSLVIAAGVPNEQFFGPGTRLTVL.

The chain carries TRBV19 and TRBJ2-2, with D uncertain. The CDR3 runs 12 residues. The germline V gene has CDR1 LNHDA and CDR2 SQIVND (reference sequence). V was cut by 5 bases and J by 6 bases, with 7 bases left in between. The CDR3 is CASSFFAGELFF. CDR3 nucleotides: TGTGCCAGTAGTTTTTTTGCCGGGGAGCTGTTTTTT. Drawing the rest from reference TRBV19 and TRBJ2-2, the complete variable domain is DGGITQSPKYLFRKEGQNVTLSCEQNLNHDAMYWYRQDPGQGLRLIYYSQIVNDFQKGDIAEGYSVSREKKESFPLTVTSAQKNPTAFYLCASSFFAGELFFGEGSRLTVL.

In this sample, this clonotype turned up a few times. V gene TRBV20-1 combines with J gene TRBJ2-1; D is possibly TRBD1 (5 bases). CDR1 DFQATT and CDR2 SNEGSKA come from the germline V gene (reference sequence). This CDR3 is 12 amino acids long. V was pared by 2 bases and J by 8 bases, with 10 bases between. DNA of the CDR3: TGCAGTGCTAGACTAGGGGCGTATGAGCAGTTCTTC. This translates into CSARLGAYEQFF.

This chain connects TRBV27 to TRBJ2-6, with 8 bases lining up with TRBD2. From germline, CDR1 is MNHEY and CDR2 SMNVEV (reference sequence). The CDR3 runs to 17 residues. Trimming cost V 7 bases and J 0 bases; bases outside gene matches: 8. The CDR3 bases are TGTGCCAGCACCCTACTAGCGGAGTCCTCTGGGGCCAACGTCCTGACTTTC. Protein sequence: CASTLLAESSGANVLTF.

In this sample, this clonotype turned up many times. V gene TRBV20-1 combines with J gene TRBJ2-7, with TRBD1 identical over 12 bases. Germline CDR1 DFQATT, CDR2 SNEGSKA (reference sequence). With V trimmed by 6 bases and J by 3 bases, 6 bases remained unmatched. This CDR3 region has 14 residues. The DNA for the CDR3 is TGCAGTGCCGGGACAGGGGGCGTCGACTACGAGCAGTACTTC. This sequence encodes CSAGTGGVDYEQYF.

This chain links TRBV19 with TRBJ2-6; no firm D call. The CDR3 has 14 amino acids. Per germline, CDR1 LNHDA and CDR2 SQIVND (reference sequence). The ends were cut back, 7 bases at V and 0 bases at J, with 7 bases in the middle. CDR3: CASTPGSGANVLTF. Written as DNA, the CDR3 is TGTGCCAGTACCCCTGGCTCTGGGGCCAACGTCCTGACTTTC.

The CDR3 DNA reads as TGTGCCACCAGTGACCCGGGACTAGCGGGAGTAGATACGCAGTATTTT. It is translated as CATSDPGLAGVDTQYF. The rearrangement joins TRBV24-1 to TRBJ2-3; 14 nucleotides line up with TRBD2. J was trimmed by 5 bases and V by 4 bases; bases with no gene match: 4. Germline V CDR1 and CDR2: KGHDR, SFDVKD. The CDR3 is made up of 16 amino acids.

V is TRBV9 and J is TRBJ2-3; 11 bases align to TRBD2. This CDR3 region has 14 residues. Trimming cost V 3 bases and J 6 bases; bases outside gene matches: 3. Germline CDR1 SGDLS, CDR2 YYNGEE. As DNA, the CDR3 is TGTGCCAGCAGCGCCGCTAGCGGGGGGGATACGCAGTATTTT. Its translation is CASSAASGGDTQYF.

This clonotype appeared a few times. The chain is built from TRBV30 and TRBJ1-5, with a possible D match to TRBD1 (6 bases). V lost 4 bases and J lost 6, with 16 bases in between. The V gene's germline CDR1 is GTSNPN and CDR2 SVGIG (reference sequence). The CDR3 consists of 14 residues. This chain's CDR3 is CAWTGGGAGQPQHF. The CDR3 region has the DNA TGTGCCTGGACCGGGGGCGGGGCGGGTCAGCCCCAGCATTTT.

J is TRBJ2-2 and V is TRBV20-1; the D is unclear. Germline values: CDR1 DFQATT, CDR2 SNEGSKA (reference sequence). CDR3 size: 12 residues. Between the trimmed V and J ends, which lost 8 bases and 4 bases, there was a span of 11 bases. For the CDR3, the DNA is TGCAGTACCCCTACGGCCACCGGGGAGCTGTTTTTT. It encodes CSTPTATGELFF.

This clonotype has only a few counts. The rearrangement links TRBV5-8 to TRBJ2-2; 7 bases fit TRBD2. After removal of 6 bases from V and 7 bases from J, the junction contained 15 bases not matched to a gene. CDR1 and CDR2 from the germline V gene are SGHTS and YDEGEE. CDR3 length equals 16 residues. The CDR3 bases are TGTGCCAGCAACCTGAGGGGCGGGAGTGTGAACGGGGAGCTGTTTTTT. Its translation is CASNLRGGSVNGELFF.

A few counts support this clonotype. The chain combines TRBV2 with TRBJ2-7, with 9 bases identical to TRBD2. V was clipped by 1 base and J by 7 bases; unmatched bases: 8. This CDR3 has 15 amino acids. Germline lookup yields CDR1 SNHLY and CDR2 FYNNEI. The CDR3 DNA is TGTGCCAGCAGTGAAGGACTAGCGGACGCCTTAGAGCAGTACTTC. Translating it yields CASSEGLADALEQYF.

The chain couples TRBV27 to TRBJ2-7; D is unresolved. This CDR3 is 12 amino acids long. Trimming pared 8 bases from V and 3 bases from J, leaving 11 bases between. The germline V gene encodes CDR1 MNHEY and CDR2 SMNVEV (reference sequence). The CDR3 DNA is TGTGCCAGCGGTCAAGAGCGCTACGAGCAGTACTTC. This sequence encodes CASGQERYEQYF.

This clonotype was seen a few times. The chain links TRBV29-1 to TRBJ2-2, with D perhaps matching TRBD1 (5 bases). The ends were cut back, 3 bases at V and 6 bases at J, with 14 bases in the middle. This CDR3 spans 14 amino acids. Germline assignment: CDR1 SQVTM and CDR2 ANQGSEA. This CDR3 reads CSVEDTTESGELFF. The DNA of the CDR3 is TGCAGCGTTGAGGATACGACAGAATCCGGGGAGCTGTTTTTT.

This clonotype was observed a few times. V and J are TRBV7-4 and TRBJ2-7, with a tentative D call TRBD1 (5 bases). There are 18 residues in the CDR3. The V and J ends lost 1 base and 0 bases respectively, with 19 bases between them. In germline, CDR1 is SGHVT, CDR2 SQSDAQ. This CDR3 reads CASSLEGRCNKFSYEQYF. The CDR3 DNA sequence: TGTGCCAGCAGCTTAGAGGGGCGGTGTAATAAATTCTCCTACGAGCAGTACTTC.

In its sample, this clonotype was seen many times. The DNA of the CDR3 is TGTGCCAGCAGCCATACGGGAAGCGCCCTAGTAAGGTCTGGGGCCAACGTCCTGACTTTC. Translation gives CASSHTGSALVRSGANVLTF. The chain combines TRBV12-3 or TRBV12-4 with TRBJ2-6; a weak D match, TRBD2 (5 bases). V gave up 6 bases and J gave up 1 base, with 25 bases separating them. The CDR3 extends over 20 amino acids.

This clonotype has more than one count but fewer than ten. The chain recombines TRBV25-1 with TRBJ2-5, with 8 nucleotides matching TRBD2. After removal of 0 bases from V and 2 bases from J, the junction contained 5 bases not matched to a gene. The CDR3 covers 16 residues. Germline CDR1 is MGHDK and CDR2 is SYGVNS. The CDR3 DNA reads TGTGCCAGCAGTGAATATGCCGGGGGGGTACAAGAGACCCAGTACTTC. It specifies CASSEYAGGVQETQYF.

The J gene is TRBJ2-1, the V gene TRBV13; 8 nucleotides line up with TRBD2. The CDR3 has 16 amino acids. Germline CDR1 PRHDT, CDR2 FYEKMQ (reference sequence). The V gene end was trimmed by 5 bases and the J gene end by 9 bases; junction bases not matched to a gene: 15. The chain's CDR3 is CASSALLERESSEQFF. The CDR3 DNA follows: TGTGCCAGCAGCGCCCTACTAGAGCGGGAGTCGAGTGAGCAGTTCTTC.

This clonotype was counted at least ten times. The J gene is TRBJ2-3, the V gene TRBV5-6; 7 bases align to TRBD2. The CDR3 totals 14 residues. Trimming removed 4 bases from V and 4 bases from J; junction bases left unmatched: 6. Germline-derived CDR1 and CDR2 are SGHDT and YYEEEE. The CDR3 sequence: CASSRREGPDTQYF. The CDR3 DNA reads TGTGCCAGCAGCCGGAGGGAGGGCCCAGATACGCAGTATTTT.

This chain joins TRBV7-8 and TRBJ1-4; 9 bases map to TRBD1. J lost 3 bases, V lost 4 bases, and 3 bases had no gene match. The germline V gene encodes CDR1 SGHVS and CDR2 FQNEAQ. There are 15 residues in the CDR3. The CDR3 here is CASSSRTGANEKLFF. The CDR3 nucleotides read TGTGCCAGCAGCTCTCGGACAGGGGCTAATGAAAAACTGTTTTTT. Full variable domain (remainder filled in from reference TRBV7-8 and TRBJ1-4): GAGVSQSPRYKVAKRGQDVALRCDPISGHVSLFWYQQALGQGPEFLTYFQNEAQLDKSGLPSDRFFAERPEGSVSTLKIQRTQQEDSAVYLCASSSRTGANEKLFFGSGTQLSVL.

In its sample, this clonotype was seen a few times. V gene TRBV19 combines with J gene TRBJ1-1; D is perhaps TRBD1 (5 bases). Between the trimmed V and J ends, which lost 7 bases and 1 base, there was a span of 13 bases. The CDR3 is made up of 14 amino acids. In germline, CDR1 is LNHDA, CDR2 SQIVND (reference sequence). CDR3 loop: CASKQGGPNTEAFF. The CDR3 coding sequence is TGTGCCAGTAAGCAGGGTGGGCCGAACACTGAAGCTTTCTTT.

The chain uses TRBV7-2 and TRBJ2-1; 7 positions agree with TRBD2. The CDR3 spans 16 residues. Germline V CDR1 and CDR2: SGHTA, FQGNSA. Trimming cost V 0 bases and J 8 bases; bases outside gene matches: 10. The CDR3 coding sequence is TGTGCCAGCAGCTTAGCCGGCGGGGGAGTAGGGGATGAGCAGTTCTTC. This codes for CASSLAGGGVGDEQFF.

Concerning this clonotype itself: Being one base from a much bigger clone, this may be a read error. J is TRBJ2-7 and V is TRBV7-6; TRBD1 matches at 7 bases. The CDR3 spans 14 residues. The germline CDR1 and CDR2 sequences are SGHVS and FNYEAQ. V lost 1 base to trimming and J lost 3 bases; unmatched junction nucleotides: 3. This chain's CDR3 is CASSLEGQIYEQYF. The CDR3 DNA reads as TGTGCCAGCAGCTTAGAGGGACAGATCTACGAGCAGTACTTC.

This clonotype is judged medium-sized (0.01 to 0.1%). The rearrangement joins TRBV7-9 to TRBJ1-2; D is perhaps TRBD1 (5 bases). The CDR3 runs to 15 residues. The germline V gene encodes CDR1 SEHNR and CDR2 FQNEAQ (reference sequence). Trimming cost V 4 bases and J 4 bases, with 16 bases left between them. CDR3: CASSSTSGSSYGYTF. In DNA form, the CDR3 reads TGTGCCAGCAGCTCCACCTCAGGGTCGAGCTATGGCTACACCTTC.

This clonotype appeared a few times. The chain links TRBV12-3 or TRBV12-4 to TRBJ2-1; D remains ambiguous. CDR3 length: 14 residues. The V gene lost 6 bases and the J gene lost 2 bases, with 11 bases spanning the gap. The CDR3 region is CASSPLSAYNEQFF. In DNA, the CDR3 is TGTGCCAGCAGCCCCCTTAGTGCCTACAATGAGCAGTTCTTC.